This T cell receptor (beta chain) came from a study of T cells in Graves' hyperthyroidism and ophthalmopathy. Study results and limitations: In simple terms, a model built on 13 V-J features told ophthalmopathy apart from stable hyperthyroidism. Most expanded thyroid clonotypes above 0.001 recurred in blood.

Researchers took RNA transcripts and amplified the TCR beta CDR3 regions from them. With the HTBI primer set, the TCR CDR3 went through a first round of RT-PCR. TCRdb redid the calling of the multiplex PCR reads with MiXCR, one entry per CDR3 protein. Seen here are 660,000 or so distinct CDR3 sequences, roughly 46% observed once, and the top ten hold 7% to 7.5%. Diagnostic assessment was based on clinical symptoms, serum thyroxine and TRAb, thyroid ultrasound and orbital computed tomography. V lost 4 bases and J lost 8, with 18 bases in between. There are 15 residues in the CDR3. Germline-derived CDR1 and CDR2 are SGHNT and YYREEE (reference sequence). On this clonotype: Its antigen is unidentified.

Source material: peripheral blood or thyroid tissue (not recorded which). This sequence originates from an adult man with Graves' disease, either hyperthyroidism or ophthalmopathy (not recorded which). The rearrangement uses TRBV5-4 and TRBJ1-4; D is perhaps TRBD1 (5 bases). CDR3 nucleotides: TGTGCCAGCAGCCGAAGGGACGGGGGAGGAGAAAAACTGTTTTTT. Encoded protein: CASSRRDGGGEKLFF.